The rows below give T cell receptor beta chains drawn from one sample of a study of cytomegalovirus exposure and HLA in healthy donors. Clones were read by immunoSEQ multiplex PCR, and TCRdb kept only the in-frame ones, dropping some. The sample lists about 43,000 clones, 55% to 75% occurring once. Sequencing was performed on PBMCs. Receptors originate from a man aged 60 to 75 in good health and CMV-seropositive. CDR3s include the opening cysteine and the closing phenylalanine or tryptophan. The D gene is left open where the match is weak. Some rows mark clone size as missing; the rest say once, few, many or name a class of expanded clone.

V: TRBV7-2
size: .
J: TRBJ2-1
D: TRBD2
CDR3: CASSLSGSESNEQFF
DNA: TGTGCCAGCAGCTTAAGCGGGAGTGAGAGCAATGAGCAGTTCTTC

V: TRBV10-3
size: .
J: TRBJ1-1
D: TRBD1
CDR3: CAISESTLGRGHKNTEAFF
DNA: TGTGCCATCAGTGAGTCGACTCTAGGCAGGGGGCATAAGAACACTGAAGCTTTCTTT

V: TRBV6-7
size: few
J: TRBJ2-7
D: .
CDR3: CASSTGTFYEQYF
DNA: TGTGCCAGCAGTACCGGGACATTCTACGAGCAGTACTTC

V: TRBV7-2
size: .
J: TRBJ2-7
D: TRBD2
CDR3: CASSPSGGAGDWEQYF
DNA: TGTGCCAGCAGCCCGTCGGGCGGAGCGGGAGATTGGGAGCAGTACTTC

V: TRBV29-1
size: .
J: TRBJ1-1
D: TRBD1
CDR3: CSADRGNTEAFF
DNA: TGCAGCGCTGACAGGGGGAACACTGAAGCTTTCTTT

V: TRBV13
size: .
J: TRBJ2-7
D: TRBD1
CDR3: CASSPDRGRNEQYF
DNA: TGTGCCAGCAGCCCCGACAGGGGGCGGAACGAGCAGTACTTC

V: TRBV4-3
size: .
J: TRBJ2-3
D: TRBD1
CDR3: CASSQDKRGQDTQYF
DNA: TGCGCCAGCAGCCAAGATAAGAGGGGGCAGGATACGCAGTATTTT

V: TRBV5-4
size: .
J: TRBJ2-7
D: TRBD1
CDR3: CASSSGTGGYEQYF
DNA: TGTGCCAGCAGCTCGGGGACAGGGGGCTACGAGCAGTACTTC

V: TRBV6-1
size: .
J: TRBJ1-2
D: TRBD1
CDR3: CASSENRGTFYGYTF
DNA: TGTGCCAGCAGTGAAAACAGGGGGACCTTCTATGGCTACACCTTC

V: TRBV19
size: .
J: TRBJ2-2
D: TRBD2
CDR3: CASRTSRTGELFF
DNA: TGTGCCTCTAGGACTAGCCGGACCGGGGAGCTGTTTTTT

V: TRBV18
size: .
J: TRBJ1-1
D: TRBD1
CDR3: CASSPKTTGASEAFF
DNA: TGTGCCAGCTCACCGAAGACAACAGGGGCCTCTGAAGCTTTCTTT

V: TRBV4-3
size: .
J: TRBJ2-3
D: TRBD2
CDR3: CASGRISGTSTDTQYF
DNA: TGCGCCAGCGGCCGAATAAGCGGGACTAGCACAGATACGCAGTATTTT

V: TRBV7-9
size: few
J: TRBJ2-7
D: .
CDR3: CASSRRTNEQYF
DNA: TGTGCCAGCAGCCGTCGGACTAACGAGCAGTACTTC

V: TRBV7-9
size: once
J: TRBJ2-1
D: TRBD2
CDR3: CASSSSTSSYYNEQFF
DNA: TGTGCCAGCAGCTCGTCGACTAGCTCCTACTACAATGAGCAGTTCTTC

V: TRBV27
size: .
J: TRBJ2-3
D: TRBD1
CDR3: CASSFGGGQGGTDTQYF
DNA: TGTGCCAGCAGTTTCGGTGGTGGACAGGGGGGGACAGATACGCAGTATTTT

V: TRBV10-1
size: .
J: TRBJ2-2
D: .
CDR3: CASSDTGIGELFF
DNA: TGCGCCAGCAGTGACACAGGGATCGGGGAGCTGTTTTTT

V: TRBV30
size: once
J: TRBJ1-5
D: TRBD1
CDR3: CAWEQGEGQPQHF
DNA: TGTGCCTGGGAACAGGGGGAGGGTCAGCCCCAGCATTTT

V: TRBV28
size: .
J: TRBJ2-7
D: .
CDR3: CASSTEDTGTPLEQYF
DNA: TGTGCCAGCAGCACTGAGGATACCGGGACACCGTTAGAGCAGTACTTC

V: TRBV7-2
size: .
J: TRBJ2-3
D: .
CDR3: CASSQSGQGEDTQYF
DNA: TGTGCCAGCAGTCAGAGCGGGCAAGGGGAAGATACGCAGTATTTT

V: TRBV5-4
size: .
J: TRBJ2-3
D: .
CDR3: CASSPGGGRLGTDTQYF
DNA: TGTGCCAGCAGCCCGGGGGGCGGGAGACTCGGCACAGATACGCAGTATTTT

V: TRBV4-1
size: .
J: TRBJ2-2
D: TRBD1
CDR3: CASSQANRGTTGELFF
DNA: TGCGCCAGCAGCCAGGCGAACAGGGGGACCACCGGGGAGCTGTTTTTT

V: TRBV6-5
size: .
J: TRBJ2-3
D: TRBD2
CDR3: CASGRGNSGRVQYF
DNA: TGTGCCAGCGGACGAGGGAATAGCGGGAGAGTGCAGTATTTT

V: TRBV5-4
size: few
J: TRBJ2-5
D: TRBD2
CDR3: CASSPTSAQETQYF
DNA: TGTGCCAGCAGCCCGACTAGCGCGCAAGAGACCCAGTACTTC

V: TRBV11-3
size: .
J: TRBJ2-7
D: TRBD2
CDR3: CASSLRPTSGRARRHEQYF
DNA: TGTGCCAGCAGCTTACGACCGACTAGCGGGAGGGCCCGTCGGCACGAGCAGTACTTC

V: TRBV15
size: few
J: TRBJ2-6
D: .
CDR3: CATSRARGTGANVLTF
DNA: TGTGCCACCAGCAGAGCGCGGGGAACCGGGGCCAACGTCCTGACTTTC

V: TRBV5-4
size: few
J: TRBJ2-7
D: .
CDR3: CASSVRLDDSEQYF
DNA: TGTGCCAGCAGCGTACGGCTAGACGATAGCGAGCAGTACTTC

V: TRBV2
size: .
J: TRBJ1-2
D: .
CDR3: CASRPRGYDYGYTF
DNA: TGTGCCAGCAGGCCCCGGGGTTATGACTATGGCTACACCTTC

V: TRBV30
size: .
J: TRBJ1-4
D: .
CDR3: CAWSVQLNEKLFF
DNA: TGTGCCTGGAGTGTACAGCTGAATGAAAAACTGTTTTTT